Listed here are 3 T cell receptor beta chains from one sample, sequenced in a study of cytomegalovirus exposure and HLA in healthy donors. The PCR ran on 60 Vbeta and 13 Jbeta primers. Assay: immunoSEQ multiplex PCR; the TCRdb copy retains only in-frame clones and omits some. Of roughly 140,000 clones listed, more than 75% were seen once; the top ten hold 2.5% to 3%. Sequencing was performed on PBMCs. The receptor source for this set is a female donor in good health and CMV-seronegative.

Regarding this clone: A read error may produce the germline difference seen at one junction end. V gene TRBV30 combines with J gene TRBJ1-2; D gene unclear. Per germline, CDR1 GTSNPN and CDR2 SVGIG (reference sequence). The CDR3 covers 11 residues. The CDR3 DNA follows: TGTGCCTTAAGCGCGACCTATGGCTACCCCTTC. This translates into CALSATYGYPF. Together with reference TRBV30 and TRBJ1-2, the CDR3 gives the full variable domain: SQTIHQWPATLVQPVGSPLSLECTVEGTSNPNLYWYRQAAGRGLQLLFYSVGIGQISSEVPQNLSASRPQDRQFILSSKKLLLSDSGFYLCALSATYGYPFGSGTRLTVV.

The sample holds one count of this clone. The chain combines TRBV27 with TRBJ2-3, with TRBD2 matching over 7 bases. The CDR3 length is 16 residues. CDR1 and CDR2 (germline): MNHEY, SMNVEV (reference sequence). V shed 5 bases and J 0 bases; nucleotides not matched to a gene: 8. Written as DNA, the CDR3 is TGTGCCAGCAGTCTTGGCGAGCGGGACAGCACAGATACGCAGTATTTT. It codes for CASSLGERDSTDTQYF.

The V call is TRBV5-4, the J call TRBJ2-3, with TRBD1 as a possible D gene (6 bases). The CDR3 is 14 amino acids. CDR1 SGHNT and CDR2 YYREEE come from the germline V gene (reference sequence). Trimming cost V 4 bases and J 2 bases, with 11 bases left between them. The CDR3 spells CASSLRQVTDTQYF. In DNA form, the CDR3 reads TGTGCCAGCAGCCTCAGACAGGTCACAGATACGCAGTATTTT.